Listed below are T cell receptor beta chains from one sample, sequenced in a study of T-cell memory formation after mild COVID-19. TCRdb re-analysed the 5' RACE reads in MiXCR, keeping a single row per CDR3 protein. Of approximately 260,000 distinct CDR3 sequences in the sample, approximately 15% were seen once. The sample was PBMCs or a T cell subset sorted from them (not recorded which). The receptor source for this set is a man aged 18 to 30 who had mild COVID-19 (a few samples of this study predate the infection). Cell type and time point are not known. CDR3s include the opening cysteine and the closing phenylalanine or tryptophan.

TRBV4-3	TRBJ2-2	CASSQGILAGSTGELFF
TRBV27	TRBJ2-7	CASSYRGTSYEQYF
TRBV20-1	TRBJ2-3	CSASYRDTDTQYF
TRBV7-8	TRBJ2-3	CASSPPGAQYF
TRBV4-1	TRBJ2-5	CASSPGDRWYQETQYF
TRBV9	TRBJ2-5	CASSATWGGETQYF
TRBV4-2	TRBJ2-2	CASSRKTSGGAYAGELFF
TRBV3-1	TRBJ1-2	CASRSRGKRGYTF
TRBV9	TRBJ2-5	CASSATGGGETQYF
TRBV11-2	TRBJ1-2	CASSLSGQMNYGYTF
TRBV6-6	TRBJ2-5	CASSPRGGYETQYF
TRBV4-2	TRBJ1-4	CASSQGTGTGIVEKLFF
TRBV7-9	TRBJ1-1	CASSSDSGGWTEAFF
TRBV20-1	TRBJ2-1	CSASTSADEQFF
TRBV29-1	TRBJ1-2	CSVEGRQYGYTF
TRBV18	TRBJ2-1	CASSENRDSNEQFF